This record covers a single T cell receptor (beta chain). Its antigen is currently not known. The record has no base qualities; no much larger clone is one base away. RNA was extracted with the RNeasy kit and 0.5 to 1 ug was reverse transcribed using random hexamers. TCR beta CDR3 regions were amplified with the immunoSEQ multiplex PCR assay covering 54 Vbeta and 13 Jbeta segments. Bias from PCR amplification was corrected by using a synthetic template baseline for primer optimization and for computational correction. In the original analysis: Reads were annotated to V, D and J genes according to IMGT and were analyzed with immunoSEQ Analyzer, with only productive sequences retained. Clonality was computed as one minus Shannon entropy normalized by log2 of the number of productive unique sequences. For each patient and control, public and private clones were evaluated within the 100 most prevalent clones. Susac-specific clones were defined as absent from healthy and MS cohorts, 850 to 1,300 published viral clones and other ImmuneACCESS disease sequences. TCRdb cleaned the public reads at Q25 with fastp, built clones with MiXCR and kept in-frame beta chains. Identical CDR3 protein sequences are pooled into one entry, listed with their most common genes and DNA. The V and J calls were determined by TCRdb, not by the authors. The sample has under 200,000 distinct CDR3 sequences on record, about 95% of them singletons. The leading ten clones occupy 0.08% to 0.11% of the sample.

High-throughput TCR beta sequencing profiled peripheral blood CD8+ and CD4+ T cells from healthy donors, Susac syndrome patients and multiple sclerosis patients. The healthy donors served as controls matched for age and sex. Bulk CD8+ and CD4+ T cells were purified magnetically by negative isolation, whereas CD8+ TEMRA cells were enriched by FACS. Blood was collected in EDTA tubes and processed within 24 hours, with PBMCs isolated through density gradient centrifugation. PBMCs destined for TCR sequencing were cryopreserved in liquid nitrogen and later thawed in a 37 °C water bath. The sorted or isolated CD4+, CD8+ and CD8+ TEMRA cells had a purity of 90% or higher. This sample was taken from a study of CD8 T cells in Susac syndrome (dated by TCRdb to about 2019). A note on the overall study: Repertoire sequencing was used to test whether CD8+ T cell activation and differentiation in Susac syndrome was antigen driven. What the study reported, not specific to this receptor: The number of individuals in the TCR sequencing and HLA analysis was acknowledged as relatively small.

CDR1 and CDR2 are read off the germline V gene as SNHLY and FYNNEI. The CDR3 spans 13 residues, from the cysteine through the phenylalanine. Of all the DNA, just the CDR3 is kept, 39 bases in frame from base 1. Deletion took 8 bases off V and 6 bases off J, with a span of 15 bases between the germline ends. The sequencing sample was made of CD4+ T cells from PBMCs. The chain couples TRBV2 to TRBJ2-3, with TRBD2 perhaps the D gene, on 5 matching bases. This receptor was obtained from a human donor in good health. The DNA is TGTGCCAGCGTGTTGATGAGGGCCGATACGCAGTATTTT. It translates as CASVLMRADTQYF.